The rows below give T cell receptor beta chains drawn from one sample of a study of T cells in Graves' hyperthyroidism and ophthalmopathy. TCRdb itself ran the multiplex PCR reads through MiXCR, one entry per CDR3 protein. The table lists hundreds of thousands of distinct CDR3 sequences, roughly a sixth of them singletons. Sequencing used blood. These receptors all stem from a woman aged 45-59 years with Graves' hyperthyroidism that later progressed to Graves' ophthalmopathy. Each CDR3 is given with its conserved first and last residue. The D gene is left open where the match is weak. The size entry is marked missing in some rows and otherwise reads once, few, many or a size class.

>many|TRBV3-1|TRBJ1-6|NA
TGTGCCAGCAGCCGCGTCCGGGACTCGTACTCGTCCCTCCACTTT
CASSRVRDSYSSLHF
>many|TRBV6-1|TRBJ1-2|NA
TGTGCCAGCAGTGAAGGGCCAGCTAACTATGGCTACACCTTC
CASSEGPANYGYTF
>many|TRBV3-1|TRBJ2-1|NA
TGTGCCAGCAGCCAAGACCCTGGTGAGCAGTTCTTC
CASSQDPGEQFF
>many|TRBV12-3/TRBV12-4|TRBJ1-1|NA
TGTGCCAGCAGTTTAAAGGGCGGAGGATTGAACACTGAAGCTTTCTTT
CASSLKGGGLNTEAFF
>many|TRBV2|TRBJ2-4|NA
TGTGCCAGCAGTGAATCCTTAGGGAGTAACATTCAGTACTTC
CASSESLGSNIQYF
>few|TRBV12-3/TRBV12-4|TRBJ1-2|TRBD1
TGTGCCAGCACCCTGACAGGGCTCCTTGGCTACACCTTC
CASTLTGLLGYTF
>NA|TRBV5-4|TRBJ2-5|TRBD1
TGTGCCAGCAGTTTCACGGGACAGGGGGGACTAGAGACCCAGTACTTC
CASSFTGQGGLETQYF
>many|TRBV18|TRBJ2-5|NA
TGTGCCAGCTCACCAAGTAGGGGAACCCAGTACTTC
CASSPSRGTQYF
>NA|TRBV9|TRBJ1-1|NA
TGTGCCAGCAGCGACGCAGGGGCGCTGGACACTGAAGCTTTCTTT
CASSDAGALDTEAFF
>few|TRBV5-1|TRBJ2-1|NA
TGCGCCAGCAGTCCGAGGTCCGACCCCTACAATGAGCAGTTCTTC
CASSPRSDPYNEQFF
>NA|TRBV29-1|TRBJ1-1|NA
TGCAGCGTAAGGGCTGCGGCTGAAGCTTTCTTT
CSVRAAAEAFF
>many|TRBV12-3/TRBV12-4|TRBJ1-2|NA
TGTGCCAGCAGTTTCCGTACAGGGTCCGGCTATGGCTACACCTTC
CASSFRTGSGYGYTF
>NA|TRBV7-2|TRBJ2-1|TRBD2
TGTGCCAGCAGCCCGCGGGGGGCTGTGGATGAGCAGTTCTTC
CASSPRGAVDEQFF
>NA|TRBV4-1|TRBJ1-3|NA
TGCGCCAGCAGCTTAAGACAACTGGACAGCTCTGGAAACACCATATATTTT
CASSLRQLDSSGNTIYF
>few|TRBV4-1|TRBJ1-2|TRBD1
TGCGCCAGCACCCGACCGGGACAGGGTAGCGGCTACACCTTC
CASTRPGQGSGYTF
>NA|TRBV20-1|TRBJ2-5|TRBD1
TGCAGTGCAGCCGGGACAGGGGCGAAGACCCAGTACTTC
CSAAGTGAKTQYF
>NA|TRBV6-1|TRBJ1-1|NA
TGTGCCAGCAGTCCCCCTAGGGAAACTGAAGCTTCCTTT
CASSPPRETEASF
>many|TRBV7-3|TRBJ2-3|NA
TGTGCCAGCAGCTTATCTGGGCCCTACTCAGATACGCAGTATTTT
CASSLSGPYSDTQYF
>few|TRBV3-1|TRBJ1-4|NA
TGTGCCAGCAGCCAAGCGGGGAGGGATGATGAAAAACTGTTTTTT
CASSQAGRDDEKLFF
>NA|TRBV27|TRBJ1-5|NA
TGTGCCAGCAGTGTCCGGGGTCGCAATCAGCCCCAGCATTTT
CASSVRGRNQPQHF
>many|TRBV5-1|TRBJ1-1|NA
TGCGCCAGCAGCTACGACAGGACGAACACTGAAGCTTTCTTT
CASSYDRTNTEAFF
>few|TRBV20-1|TRBJ1-2|NA
TGCAGTGCTACTTTGGAGGACTATGGCTACACCTTC
CSATLEDYGYTF
>few|TRBV24-1|TRBJ1-5|TRBD1
TGTGCCACCAGTGACCTCACGGGACAGAACAATCAGCCCCAGCATTTT
CATSDLTGQNNQPQHF
>NA|TRBV6-1|TRBJ2-7|NA
TGTGCCAGCAGAACAGATGCCTACGAGCAGTACTTC
CASRTDAYEQYF
>few|TRBV29-1|TRBJ1-1|NA
TGCAGCGTTGAAACTCAGGGGATGAACACTGAAGCTTTCTTT
CSVETQGMNTEAFF
>once|TRBV6-2/TRBV6-3|TRBJ2-2|TRBD1
TGTGCCAGCAGTAAAGACAGGGGGCCCGGGGAGCTGTTTTTT
CASSKDRGPGELFF
>NA|TRBV20-1|TRBJ1-4|NA
TGCAGTGCTGCCCGGGGCACACGGGGTAATAATGAAAAACTGTTTTTT
CSAARGTRGNNEKLFF
>many|TRBV30|TRBJ2-1|TRBD2
TGTGCCTTGGGACTAGCGGCCTCTCATTACTCCTACAATGAGCAGTTCTTC
CALGLAASHYSYNEQFF
>many|TRBV20-1|TRBJ2-5|TRBD2
TGCAGTGCTATGACTAGCGGGGAAGGGGAGACCCAGTACTTC
CSAMTSGEGETQYF
>few|TRBV6-2/TRBV6-3|TRBJ2-1|TRBD2
TGTGCCAGCAGTAGAACCCAGCGGGGGGTCTACAATGAGCAGTTCTTC
CASSRTQRGVYNEQFF
>many|TRBV12-3/TRBV12-4|TRBJ1-2|NA
TGTGCCAGCAGTGCTCAGGGAGACGGCTACACCTTC
CASSAQGDGYTF
>few|TRBV14|TRBJ2-1|TRBD2
TGTGCCAGCAGCCACGGTAGCGGGGGGAGAGATGAGCAGTTCTTC
CASSHGSGGRDEQFF
>NA|TRBV6-4|TRBJ2-3|TRBD2
TGTGCCAGCAAAGCGGGGGCCCCCTCAGATACGCAGTATTTT
CASKAGAPSDTQYF
>few|TRBV27|TRBJ1-1|NA
TGTGCCAGCAGCCCAAGAGGGCTGGTTGAAGCTTTCTTT
CASSPRGLVEAFF
>few|TRBV5-1|TRBJ2-3|TRBD2
TGCGCCAGCAGCTTGGCCGAAGGACTAGCGGTAGTCCGCACAGATACGCAGTATTTT
CASSLAEGLAVVRTDTQYF
>NA|TRBV7-9|TRBJ1-2|NA
TGTGCCAGCAGCTTACGGTCAGCCACCACTAACTATGGCTACACCTTC
CASSLRSATTNYGYTF
>many|TRBV30|TRBJ2-1|NA
TGTGCCTGGAGTCGAATGAATGAGCAGTTCTTC
CAWSRMNEQFF
>many|TRBV5-1|TRBJ1-6|NA
TGCGCCAGCAGCTTGGATTCACCCCTCCACTTT
CASSLDSPLHF
>few|TRBV10-3|TRBJ2-5|NA
TGTGCCATCAGTGAGTCGGTAGTGGGGGAGACCCAGTACTTC
CAISESVVGETQYF
>NA|TRBV4-1|TRBJ1-1|TRBD1
TGCGCCAGCAGCCATGAAGACAGGGTCAGCACTGAAGCTTTCTTT
CASSHEDRVSTEAFF
>NA|TRBV6-6|TRBJ1-1|NA
TGTGCCAGCAGTTACGAGCCGGGGGCAGGCACTGAAGCTTTCTTT
CASSYEPGAGTEAFF
>NA|TRBV3-1|TRBJ2-1|NA
TGTGCCAGCAGCCGAACCCCAGGGGCTTTGAATGAGCAGTTCTTC
CASSRTPGALNEQFF
>many|TRBV18|TRBJ2-3|NA
TGTGCCAGCTCACAACGGACCAATCAATATACGCAGTATTTT
CASSQRTNQYTQYF
>NA|TRBV10-3|TRBJ1-2|NA
TGTGCCATCAACAAACCCGCGGGGGATGGCTACACCTTC
CAINKPAGDGYTF
>many|TRBV7-8|TRBJ2-7|TRBD2
TGTGCCAGCAGCTTAGCCCGGATGGGAGGGTACGAGCAGTACTTC
CASSLARMGGYEQYF
>NA|TRBV10-3|TRBJ1-1|NA
TGTGCCATCAGTGGACCAGACATGGTCACTGAAGCTTTCTTT
CAISGPDMVTEAFF
>NA|TRBV6-5|TRBJ1-2|NA
TGTGCCAGCAGTTTAAGAGTCCACAGGCTTAACTATGGCTACACCTTC
CASSLRVHRLNYGYTF
>NA|TRBV19|TRBJ1-3|NA
TGTGCCAGTAGTGAGACAGTCTCTGGAAACACCATATATTTT
CASSETVSGNTIYF
>few|TRBV20-1|TRBJ2-1|NA
TGCAGTGCTAGATACAGGGACGATGAGCAGTTCTTC
CSARYRDDEQFF
>many|TRBV11-2|TRBJ1-2|NA
TGTGCCAGCAGCACAACCCCTGGCGGAGGCTACACCTTC
CASSTTPGGGYTF
>many|TRBV7-2|TRBJ1-1|TRBD1
TGTGCCAGCAGCTTAACAGGGGGCGCCTCTGAAGCTTTCTTT
CASSLTGGASEAFF
>many|TRBV9|TRBJ1-1|NA
TGTGCCAGCAGCGGACGGGACAACCTGAACACTGAAGCTTTCTTT
CASSGRDNLNTEAFF
>NA|TRBV5-7|TRBJ1-2|NA
TGTGCCAGCAGCTGCGGGGACGGAACTAACTATGGCTACACCTTC
CASSCGDGTNYGYTF
>NA|TRBV20-1|TRBJ2-7|NA
TGCAGTGCATCACCTCCGGGGGGCAACGAGCAGTACTTC
CSASPPGGNEQYF
>many|TRBV5-4|TRBJ2-7|NA
TGTGCCAGCAGCCGGGAGGGACAGGGACGGTCCTACGAGCAGTACTTC
CASSREGQGRSYEQYF